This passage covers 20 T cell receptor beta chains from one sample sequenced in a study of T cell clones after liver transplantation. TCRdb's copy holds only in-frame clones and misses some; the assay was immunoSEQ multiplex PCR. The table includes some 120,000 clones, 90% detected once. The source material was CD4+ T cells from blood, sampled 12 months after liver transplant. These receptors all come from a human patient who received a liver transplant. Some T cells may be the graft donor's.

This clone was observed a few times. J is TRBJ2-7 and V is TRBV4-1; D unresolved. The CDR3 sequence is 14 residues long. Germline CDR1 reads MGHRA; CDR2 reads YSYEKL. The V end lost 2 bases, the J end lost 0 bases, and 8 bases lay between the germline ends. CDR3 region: CASSQRTNSYEQYF. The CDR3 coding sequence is TGCGCCAGCAGCCAACGCACGAACTCCTACGAGCAGTACTTC.

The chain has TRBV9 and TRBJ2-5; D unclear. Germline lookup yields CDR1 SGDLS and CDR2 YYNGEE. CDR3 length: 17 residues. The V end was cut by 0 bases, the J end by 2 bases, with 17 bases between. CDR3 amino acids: CASSVGTGSALQETQYF. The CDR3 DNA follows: TGTGCCAGCAGCGTAGGAACTGGGTCAGCTCTTCAAGAGACCCAGTACTTC. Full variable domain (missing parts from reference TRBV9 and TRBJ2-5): DSGVTQTPKHLITATGQRVTLRCSPRSGDLSVYWYQQSLDQGLQFLIQYYNGEERAKGNILERFSAQQFPDLHSELNLSSLELGDSALYFCASSVGTGSALQETQYFGPGTRLLVL.

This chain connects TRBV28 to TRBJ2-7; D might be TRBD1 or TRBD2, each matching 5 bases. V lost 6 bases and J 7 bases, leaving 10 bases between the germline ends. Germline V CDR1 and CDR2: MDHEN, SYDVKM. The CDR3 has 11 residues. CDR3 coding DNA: TGTGCCAGCAGGGGGACCGGGGAGCAGTACTTC. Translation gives CASRGTGEQYF. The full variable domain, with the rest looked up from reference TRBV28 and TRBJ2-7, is DVKVTQSSRYLVKRTGEKVFLECVQDMDHENMFWYRQDPGLGLRLIYFSYDVKMKEKGDIPEGYSVSREKKERFSLILESASTNQTSMYLCASRGTGEQYFGPGTRLTVT.

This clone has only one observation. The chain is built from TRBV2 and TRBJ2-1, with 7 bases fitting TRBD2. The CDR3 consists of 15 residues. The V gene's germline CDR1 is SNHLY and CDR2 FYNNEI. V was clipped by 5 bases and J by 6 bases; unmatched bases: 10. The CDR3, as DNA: TGTGCCAGCAGTATGCCAGCGGGATTAATCAATGAGCAGTTCTTC. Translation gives CASSMPAGLINEQFF. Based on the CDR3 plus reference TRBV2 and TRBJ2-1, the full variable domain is EPEVTQTPSHQVTQMGQEVILRCVPISNHLYFYWYRQILGQKVEFLVSFYNNEISEKSEIFDDQFSVERPDGSNFTLKIRSTKLEDSAMYFCASSMPAGLINEQFFGPGTRLTVL.

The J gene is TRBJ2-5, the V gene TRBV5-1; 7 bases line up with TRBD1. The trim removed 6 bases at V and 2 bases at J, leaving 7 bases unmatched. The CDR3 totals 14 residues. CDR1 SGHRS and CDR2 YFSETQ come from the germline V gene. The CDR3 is CASTTPGQQETQYF. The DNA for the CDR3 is TGCGCCAGCACCACCCCGGGACAGCAAGAGACCCAGTACTTC.

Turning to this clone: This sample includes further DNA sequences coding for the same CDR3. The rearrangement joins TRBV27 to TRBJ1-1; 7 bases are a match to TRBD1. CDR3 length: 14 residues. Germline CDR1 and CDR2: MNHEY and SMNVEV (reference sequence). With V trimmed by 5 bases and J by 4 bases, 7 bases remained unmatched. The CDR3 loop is CASSQRQGSTEAFF. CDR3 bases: TGTGCCAGCAGTCAGCGACAGGGTAGCACTGAAGCTTTCTTT.

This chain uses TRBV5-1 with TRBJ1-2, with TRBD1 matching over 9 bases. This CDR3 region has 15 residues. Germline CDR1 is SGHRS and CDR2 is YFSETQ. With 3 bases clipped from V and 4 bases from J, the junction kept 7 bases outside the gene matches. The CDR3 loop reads CASSSPDRGPYGYTF. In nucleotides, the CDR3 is TGCGCCAGCAGCTCGCCGGACAGGGGCCCCTATGGCTACACCTTC.

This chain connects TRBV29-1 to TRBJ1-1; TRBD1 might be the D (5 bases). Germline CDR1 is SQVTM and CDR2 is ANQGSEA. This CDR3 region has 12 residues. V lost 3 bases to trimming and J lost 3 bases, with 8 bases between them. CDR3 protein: CSVDRADTEAFF. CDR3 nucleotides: TGCAGCGTTGACAGGGCTGACACTGAAGCTTTCTTT.

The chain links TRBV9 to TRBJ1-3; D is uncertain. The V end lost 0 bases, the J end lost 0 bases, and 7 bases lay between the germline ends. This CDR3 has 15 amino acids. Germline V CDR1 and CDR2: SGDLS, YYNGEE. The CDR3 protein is CASSVGMPSGNTIYF. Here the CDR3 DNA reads TGTGCCAGCAGCGTAGGCATGCCCTCTGGAAACACCATATATTTT.

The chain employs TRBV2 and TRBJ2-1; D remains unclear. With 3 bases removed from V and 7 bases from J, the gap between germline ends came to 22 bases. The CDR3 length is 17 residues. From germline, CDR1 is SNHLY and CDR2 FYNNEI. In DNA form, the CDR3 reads TGTGCCAGCAGTGAGCCCCAAGGCCTGGCTTCGGAAAATGAGCAGTTCTTC. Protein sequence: CASSEPQGLASENEQFF.

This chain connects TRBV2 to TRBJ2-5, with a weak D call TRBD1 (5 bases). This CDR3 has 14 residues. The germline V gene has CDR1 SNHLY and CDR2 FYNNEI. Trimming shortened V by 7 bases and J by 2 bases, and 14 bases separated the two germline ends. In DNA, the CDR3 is TGTGCCAGCACTGCCAATGGGGCACAAGAGACCCAGTACTTC. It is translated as CASTANGAQETQYF.

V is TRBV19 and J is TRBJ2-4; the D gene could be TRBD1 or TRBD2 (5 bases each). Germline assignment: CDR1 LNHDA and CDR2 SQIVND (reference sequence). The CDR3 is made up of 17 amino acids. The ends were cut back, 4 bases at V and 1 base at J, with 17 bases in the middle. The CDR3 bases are TGTGCCAGTAGTAGGGGACCGCCGTTTGAGGCCAAAAACATTCAGTACTTC. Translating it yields CASSRGPPFEAKNIQYF. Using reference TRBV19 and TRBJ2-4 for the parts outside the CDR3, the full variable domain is DGGITQSPKYLFRKEGQNVTLSCEQNLNHDAMYWYRQDPGQGLRLIYYSQIVNDFQKGDIAEGYSVSREKKESFPLTVTSAQKNPTAFYLCASSRGPPFEAKNIQYFGAGTRLSVL.

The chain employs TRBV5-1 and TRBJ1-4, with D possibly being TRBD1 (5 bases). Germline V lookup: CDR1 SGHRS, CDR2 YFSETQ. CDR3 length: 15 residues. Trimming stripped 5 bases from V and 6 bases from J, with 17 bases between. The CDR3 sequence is CASSLATGLDEKLFF. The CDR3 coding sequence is TGCGCCAGCAGTCTAGCTACGGGACTTGATGAAAAACTGTTTTTT.

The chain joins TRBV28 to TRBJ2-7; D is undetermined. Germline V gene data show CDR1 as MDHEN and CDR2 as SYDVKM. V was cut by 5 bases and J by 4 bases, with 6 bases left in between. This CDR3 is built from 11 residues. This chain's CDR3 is CASSRGYEQYF. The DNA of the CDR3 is TGTGCCAGCAGTCGAGGATACGAGCAGTACTTC.

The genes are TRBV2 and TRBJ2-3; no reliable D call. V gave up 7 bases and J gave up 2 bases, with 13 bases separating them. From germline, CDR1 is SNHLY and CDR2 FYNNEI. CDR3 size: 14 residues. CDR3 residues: CASTSGRLTDTQYF. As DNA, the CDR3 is TGTGCCAGCACCTCGGGCAGACTCACAGATACGCAGTATTTT. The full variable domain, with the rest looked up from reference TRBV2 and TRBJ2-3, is EPEVTQTPSHQVTQMGQEVILRCVPISNHLYFYWYRQILGQKVEFLVSFYNNEISEKSEIFDDQFSVERPDGSNFTLKIRSTKLEDSAMYFCASTSGRLTDTQYFGPGTRLTVL.

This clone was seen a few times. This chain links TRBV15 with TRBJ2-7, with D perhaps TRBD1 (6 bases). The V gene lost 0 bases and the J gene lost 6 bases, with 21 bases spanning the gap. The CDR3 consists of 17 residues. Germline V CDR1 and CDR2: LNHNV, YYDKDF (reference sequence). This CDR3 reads CATSREIGVGQGSEQYF. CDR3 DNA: TGTGCCACCAGCAGAGAGATAGGCGTGGGACAAGGCAGCGAGCAGTACTTC.

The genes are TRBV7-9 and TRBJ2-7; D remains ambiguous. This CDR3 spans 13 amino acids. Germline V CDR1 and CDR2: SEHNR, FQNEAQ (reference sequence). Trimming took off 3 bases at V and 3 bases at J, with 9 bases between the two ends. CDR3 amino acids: CASSLIPGYEQYF. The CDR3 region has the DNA TGTGCCAGCAGCTTGATACCAGGCTACGAGCAGTACTTC.

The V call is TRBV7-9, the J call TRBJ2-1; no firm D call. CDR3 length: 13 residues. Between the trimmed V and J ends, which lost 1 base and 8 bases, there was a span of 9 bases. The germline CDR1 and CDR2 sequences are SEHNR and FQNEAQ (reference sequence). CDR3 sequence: CASSLEERHEQFF. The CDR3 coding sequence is TGTGCCAGCAGCTTAGAGGAGCGCCATGAGCAGTTCTTC.

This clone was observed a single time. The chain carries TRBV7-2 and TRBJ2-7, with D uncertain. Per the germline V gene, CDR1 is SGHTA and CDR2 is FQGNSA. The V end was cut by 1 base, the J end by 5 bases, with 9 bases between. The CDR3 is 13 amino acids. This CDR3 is CASSLGRLDEQYF. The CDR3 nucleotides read TGTGCCAGCAGCTTAGGAAGGCTTGACGAGCAGTACTTC.

CDR3 nucleotide sequence: TGTGCCAGCAGCCAAAAAGGATTCGGGCAGGGTGACACTGAAGCTTTCTTT. Translated: CASSQKGFGQGDTEAFF. This chain links TRBV4-2 with TRBJ1-1, with D possibly matching TRBD1 (5 bases). In germline, CDR1 is LGHNA, CDR2 YNFKEQ. V lost 2 bases to trimming and J lost 3 bases, with 19 bases between them. The CDR3 contains 17 residues.